The rows below give T cell receptor beta chains drawn from one sample of a study of regulatory T cells in long-lasting Graves disease. TCRdb re-called the multiplex PCR reads through MiXCR, storing one row per CDR3 protein. The sample contains 200,000 to 250,000 distinct CDR3 sequences, approximately 19% of which appear only once. Separately, the same data were catalogued under a study of T cells in Graves' hyperthyroidism and ophthalmopathy.

The sequencing here drew on peripheral blood mononuclear cells (PBMCs), taken at new diagnosis, from a patient treated with antithyroid drugs. Source of these receptors: a woman aged 25 to 39 with Graves disease. Each CDR3 is given with its conserved first and last residue. A D gene is named only where the DNA matches it firmly. Not every row has a clone size; where given, it reads once, few, many or a size class.

D gene	J gene	V gene	clone size	CDR3 protein	CDR3 DNA
-	TRBJ1-1	TRBV7-2	many	CASSRVGAGETEAFF	TGTGCCAGCAGCCGAGTTGGGGCAGGGGAGACTGAAGCTTTCTTT
-	TRBJ2-7	TRBV6-1	-	CASRAYEQYF	TGTGCCAGCAGAGCATACGAGCAGTACTTC
TRBD2	TRBJ2-1	TRBV9	few	CASSTGLAWNEQFF	TGTGCCAGCAGCACCGGACTAGCATGGAATGAGCAGTTCTTC
-	TRBJ1-6	TRBV6-1	many	CASRTDPGAWNSPLHF	TGTGCCAGCAGGACCGATCCAGGAGCCTGGAATTCACCCCTCCACTTT
-	TRBJ2-7	TRBV28	many	CASSSPGTPAYEQYF	TGTGCCAGCAGTTCCCCCGGGACACCCGCCTACGAGCAGTACTTC
TRBD2	TRBJ2-3	TRBV12-3/TRBV12-4	many	CASRRTSADTQYF	TGTGCCAGCAGGAGGACTAGTGCAGATACGCAGTATTTT
-	TRBJ1-4	TRBV27	many	CASSSGVQMFF	TGTGCCAGCAGTTCGGGGGTTCAGATGTTTTTT
-	TRBJ2-4	TRBV2	many	CASSGGFWSKNIQYF	TGTGCCAGCAGTGGGGGGTTTTGGAGCAAAAACATTCAGTACTTC
TRBD2	TRBJ2-1	TRBV29-1	many	CSANSIAGPGEQFF	TGCAGCGCCAACAGTATAGCGGGACCGGGAGAGCAGTTCTTC
-	TRBJ2-7	TRBV7-9	-	CASSFQGPGTSYEQYF	TGTGCCAGCAGCTTTCAGGGCCCCGGAACATCCTACGAGCAGTACTTC
TRBD1	TRBJ1-2	TRBV5-6	few	CASSWGTGTYGYTF	TGTGCCAGCAGCTGGGGGACAGGGACCTATGGCTACACCTTC
-	TRBJ2-3	TRBV6-2/TRBV6-3	few	CASSEGVRQGPDTQYF	TGTGCCAGCAGTGAGGGGGTGAGGCAGGGCCCAGATACGCAGTATTTT
TRBD2	TRBJ2-3	TRBV6-5	many	CASSYSRGGGTDTQYF	TGTGCCAGCAGTTACTCTCGGGGGGGGGGCACAGATACGCAGTATTTT
-	TRBJ2-1	TRBV27	many	CASSDPINEQFF	TGTGCCAGTTCCGACCCGATCAATGAGCAGTTCTTC
-	TRBJ2-5	TRBV5-8	many	CASSLVVTDQETQYF	TGTGCCAGCAGCTTGGTGGTCACGGACCAAGAGACCCAGTACTTC
-	TRBJ1-1	TRBV30	many	CASVGGRTEAFF	TGTGCCTCGGTGGGGGGGCGGACTGAAGCTTTCTTT
-	TRBJ2-5	TRBV20-1	many	CSARGQGGFQETQYF	TGCAGTGCTAGAGGGCAGGGGGGATTCCAAGAGACCCAGTACTTC
-	TRBJ1-3	TRBV13	-	CASSGRTALSGNTIYF	TGTGCCAGCAGCGGTCGGACAGCCCTCTCTGGAAACACCATATATTTT
-	TRBJ2-1	TRBV10-2	many	CASSEWQKLYNEQFF	TGCGCCAGCAGTGAGTGGCAGAAACTTTACAATGAGCAGTTCTTC
TRBD2	TRBJ2-7	TRBV6-1	many	CASRSADLAGQYF	TGTGCCAGCAGGTCGGCCGACTTAGCGGGGCAGTACTTC
-	TRBJ2-1	TRBV19	many	CASNYGDSYNEQFF	TGTGCCAGTAATTATGGAGACTCCTACAATGAGCAGTTCTTC
TRBD1	TRBJ1-1	TRBV20-1	many	CSATRTGTNTEAFF	TGCAGTGCTACCAGGACAGGGACGAACACTGAAGCTTTCTTT
-	TRBJ2-2	TRBV28	many	CASSATADYTGELFF	TGTGCCAGCAGTGCGACGGCGGATTACACCGGGGAGCTGTTTTTT
TRBD1	TRBJ1-1	TRBV12-3/TRBV12-4	many	CASSTGTGGTEAFF	TGTGCCAGCTCCACCGGGACAGGGGGCACTGAAGCTTTCTTT
-	TRBJ1-2	TRBV6-1	many	CASSDREELYGYTF	TGTGCCAGCAGTGACAGGGAGGAGCTCTATGGCTACACCTTC
-	TRBJ1-6	TRBV28	few	CASRPDTTYNSPLHF	TGTGCCAGCAGACCGGACACGACCTATAATTCACCCCTCCACTTT
TRBD1	TRBJ1-5	TRBV20-1	-	CSATQGSKQPQHF	TGCAGTGCAACACAGGGGTCTAAACAGCCCCAGCATTTT
TRBD1	TRBJ1-2	TRBV2	-	CASRRDRGELGYGYTF	TGTGCCAGCAGAAGGGACAGGGGAGAACTTGGTTATGGCTACACCTTC
-	TRBJ2-5	TRBV27	many	CASSFQGTAQETQYF	TGTGCCAGCAGTTTCCAGGGGACCGCACAAGAGACCCAGTACTTC
-	TRBJ2-5	TRBV7-9	few	CASSFGQRETQYF	TGTGCCAGCAGCTTTGGGCAAAGAGAAACCCAGTACTTC
-	TRBJ2-2	TRBV30	many	CAWSHSANTGELFF	TGTGCCTGGAGTCATAGCGCCAACACCGGGGAGCTGTTTTTT
-	TRBJ2-3	TRBV11-2	-	CASSSLGGGTDTQYF	TGTGCCAGCAGCTCCCTGGGAGGCGGCACAGATACGCAGTATTTT
TRBD2	TRBJ2-2	TRBV7-3	many	CASSLTGGSTGELFF	TGTGCCAGCAGCTTAACCGGGGGGAGCACCGGGGAGCTGTTTTTT
TRBD1	TRBJ1-1	TRBV20-1	few	CSAHNRGLGTEAFF	TGCAGTGCTCATAACAGGGGGCTGGGCACTGAAGCTTTCTTT
-	TRBJ1-2	TRBV30	many	CAWSRTGRINYGYTF	TGTGCCTGGAGCCGAACAGGTCGCATTAACTATGGCTACACCTTC
-	TRBJ2-5	TRBV28	-	CASSPRLVVFQETQYF	TGTGCCAGCAGTCCCAGACTAGTAGTATTTCAAGAGACCCAGTACTTC
-	TRBJ2-2	TRBV13	many	CASSHGSTGELFF	TGTGCCAGCAGCCACGGGAGCACCGGGGAGCTGTTTTTT